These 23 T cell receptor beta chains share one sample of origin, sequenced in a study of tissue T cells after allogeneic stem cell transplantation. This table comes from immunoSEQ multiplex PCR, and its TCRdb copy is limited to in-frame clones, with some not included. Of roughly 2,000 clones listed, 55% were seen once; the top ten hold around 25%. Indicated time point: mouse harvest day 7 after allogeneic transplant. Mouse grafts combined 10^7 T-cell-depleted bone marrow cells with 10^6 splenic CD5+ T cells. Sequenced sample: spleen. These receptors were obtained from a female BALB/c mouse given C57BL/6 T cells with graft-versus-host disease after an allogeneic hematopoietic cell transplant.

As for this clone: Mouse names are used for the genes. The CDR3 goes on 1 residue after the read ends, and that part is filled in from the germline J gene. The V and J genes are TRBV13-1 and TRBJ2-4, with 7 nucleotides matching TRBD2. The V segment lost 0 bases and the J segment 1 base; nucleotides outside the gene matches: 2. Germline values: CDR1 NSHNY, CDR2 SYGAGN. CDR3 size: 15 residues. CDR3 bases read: TGTGCCAGCAGTGATGCATGGGGGGGTCAAAACACCTTGTAC. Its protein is CASSDAWGGQNTLY. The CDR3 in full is CASSDAWGGQNTLYF.

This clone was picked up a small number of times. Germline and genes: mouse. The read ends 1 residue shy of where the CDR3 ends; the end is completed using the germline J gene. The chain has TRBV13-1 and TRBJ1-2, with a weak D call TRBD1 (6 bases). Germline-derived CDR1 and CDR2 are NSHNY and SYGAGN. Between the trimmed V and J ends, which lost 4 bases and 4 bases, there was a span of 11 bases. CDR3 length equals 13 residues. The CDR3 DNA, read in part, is TGTGCCAGCAGTCCACAGGGAAGCTCCGACTACACC. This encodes CASSPQGSSDYT. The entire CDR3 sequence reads CASSPQGSSDYTF.

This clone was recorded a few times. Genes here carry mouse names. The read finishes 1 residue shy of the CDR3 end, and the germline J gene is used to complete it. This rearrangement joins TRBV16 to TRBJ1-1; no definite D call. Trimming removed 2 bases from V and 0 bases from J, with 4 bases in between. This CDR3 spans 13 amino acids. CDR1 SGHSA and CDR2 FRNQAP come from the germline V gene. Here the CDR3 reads CASSLTSNTEVFF. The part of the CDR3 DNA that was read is TGTGCAAGCAGCTTAACATCAAACACAGAAGTCTTC.

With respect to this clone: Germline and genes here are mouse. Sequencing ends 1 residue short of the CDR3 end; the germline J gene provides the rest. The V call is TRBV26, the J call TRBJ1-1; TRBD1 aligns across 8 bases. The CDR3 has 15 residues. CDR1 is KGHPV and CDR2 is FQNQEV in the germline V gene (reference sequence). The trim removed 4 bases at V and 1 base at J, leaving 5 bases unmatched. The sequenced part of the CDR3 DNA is TGTGCCAGCAGTCAGCAGGGGGCAGGGAACACAGAAGTCTTC. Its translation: CASSQQGAGNTEVF. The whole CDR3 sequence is CASSQQGAGNTEVFF.

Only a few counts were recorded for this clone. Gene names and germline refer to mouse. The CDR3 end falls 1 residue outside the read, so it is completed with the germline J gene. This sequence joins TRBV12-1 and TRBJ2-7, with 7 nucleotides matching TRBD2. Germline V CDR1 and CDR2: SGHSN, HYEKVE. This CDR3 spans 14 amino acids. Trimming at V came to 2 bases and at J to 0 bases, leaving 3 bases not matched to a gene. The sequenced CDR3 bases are TGTGCCAGCTCTCGACTGGGACCCTCCTATGAACAGTAC. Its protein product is CASSRLGPSYEQY. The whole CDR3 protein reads CASSRLGPSYEQYF.

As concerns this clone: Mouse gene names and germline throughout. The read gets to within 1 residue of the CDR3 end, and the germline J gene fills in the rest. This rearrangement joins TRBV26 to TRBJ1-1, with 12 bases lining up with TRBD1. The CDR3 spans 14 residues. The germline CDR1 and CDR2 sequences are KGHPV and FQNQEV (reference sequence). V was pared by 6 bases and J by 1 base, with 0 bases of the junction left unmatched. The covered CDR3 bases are TGTGCCAGCAGGGGACAGGGGGCGAACACAGAAGTCTTC. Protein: CASRGQGANTEVF. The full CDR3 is CASRGQGANTEVFF.

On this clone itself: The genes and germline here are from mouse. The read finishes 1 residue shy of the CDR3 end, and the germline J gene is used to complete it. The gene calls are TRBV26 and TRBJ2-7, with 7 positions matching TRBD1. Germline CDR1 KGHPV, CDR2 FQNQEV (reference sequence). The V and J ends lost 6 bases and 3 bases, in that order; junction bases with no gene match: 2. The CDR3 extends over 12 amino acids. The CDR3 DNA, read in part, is TGTGCCAGCAGCCGACAGGGCTATGAACAGTAC. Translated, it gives CASSRQGYEQY. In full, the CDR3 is CASSRQGYEQYF.

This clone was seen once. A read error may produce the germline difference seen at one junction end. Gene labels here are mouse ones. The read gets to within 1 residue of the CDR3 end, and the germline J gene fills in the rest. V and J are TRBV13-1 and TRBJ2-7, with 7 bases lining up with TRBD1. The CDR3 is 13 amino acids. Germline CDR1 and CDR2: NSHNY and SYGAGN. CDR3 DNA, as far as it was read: TGTGCCAGCGGTGATGGGACAGCCTATGAACAGTAC. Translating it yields CASGDGTAYEQY. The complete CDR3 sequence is CASGDGTAYEQYF.

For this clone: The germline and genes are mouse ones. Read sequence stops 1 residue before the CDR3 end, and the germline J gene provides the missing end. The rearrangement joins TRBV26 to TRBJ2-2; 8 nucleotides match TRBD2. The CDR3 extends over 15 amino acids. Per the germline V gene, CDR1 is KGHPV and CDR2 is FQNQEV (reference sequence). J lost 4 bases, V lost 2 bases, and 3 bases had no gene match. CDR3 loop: CASSLLGGTTGQLYF. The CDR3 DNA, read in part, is TGTGCCAGCAGTCTGCTGGGGGGAACCACCGGGCAGCTCTAC.

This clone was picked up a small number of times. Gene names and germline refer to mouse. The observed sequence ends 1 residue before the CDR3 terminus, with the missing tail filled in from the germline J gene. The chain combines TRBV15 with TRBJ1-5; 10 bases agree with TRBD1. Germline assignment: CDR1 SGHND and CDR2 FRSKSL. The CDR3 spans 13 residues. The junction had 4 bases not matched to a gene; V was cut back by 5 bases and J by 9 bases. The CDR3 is CASSPGQGRAPLF. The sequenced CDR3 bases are TGTGCCAGCAGTCCGGGACAGGGGAGGGCTCCGCTT.

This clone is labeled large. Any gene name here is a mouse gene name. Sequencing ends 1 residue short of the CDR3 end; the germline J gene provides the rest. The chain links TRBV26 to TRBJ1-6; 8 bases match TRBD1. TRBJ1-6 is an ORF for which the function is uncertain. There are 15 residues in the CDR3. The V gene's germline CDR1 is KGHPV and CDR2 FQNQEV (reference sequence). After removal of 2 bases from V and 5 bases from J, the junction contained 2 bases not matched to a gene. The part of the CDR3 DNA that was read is TGTGCCAGCAGTCTGGGCAGGGGGCATAATTCGCCCCTCTAC. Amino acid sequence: CASSLGRGHNSPLY. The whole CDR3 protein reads CASSLGRGHNSPLYF.

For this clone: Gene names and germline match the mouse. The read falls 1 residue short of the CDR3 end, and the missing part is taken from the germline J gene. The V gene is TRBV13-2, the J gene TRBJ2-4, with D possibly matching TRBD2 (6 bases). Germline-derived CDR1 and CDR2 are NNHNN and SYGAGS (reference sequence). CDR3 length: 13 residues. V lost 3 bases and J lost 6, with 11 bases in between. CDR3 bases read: TGTGCCAGCGGTGCCGGGACTCTTAACACCTTGTAC. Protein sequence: CASGAGTLNTLY. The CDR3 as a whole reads CASGAGTLNTLYF.

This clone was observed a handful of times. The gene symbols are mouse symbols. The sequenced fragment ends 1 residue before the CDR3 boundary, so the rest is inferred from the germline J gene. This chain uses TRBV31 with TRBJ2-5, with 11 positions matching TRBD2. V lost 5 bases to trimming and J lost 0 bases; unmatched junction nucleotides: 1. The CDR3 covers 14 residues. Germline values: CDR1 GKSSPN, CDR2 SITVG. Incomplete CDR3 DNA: TGTGCCTGGGACTGGGGGGGGAACCAAGACACCCAGTAC. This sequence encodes CAWDWGGNQDTQY. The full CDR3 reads CAWDWGGNQDTQYF.

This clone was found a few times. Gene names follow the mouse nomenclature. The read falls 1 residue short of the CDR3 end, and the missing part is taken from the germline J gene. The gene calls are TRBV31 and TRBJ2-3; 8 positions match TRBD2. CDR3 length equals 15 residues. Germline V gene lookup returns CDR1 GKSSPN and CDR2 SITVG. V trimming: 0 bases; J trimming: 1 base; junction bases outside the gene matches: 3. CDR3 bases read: TGTGCCTGGAGTCTAGGGGGGGGGCGTGCAGAAACGCTGTAT. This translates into CAWSLGGGRAETLY. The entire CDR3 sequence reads CAWSLGGGRAETLYF.

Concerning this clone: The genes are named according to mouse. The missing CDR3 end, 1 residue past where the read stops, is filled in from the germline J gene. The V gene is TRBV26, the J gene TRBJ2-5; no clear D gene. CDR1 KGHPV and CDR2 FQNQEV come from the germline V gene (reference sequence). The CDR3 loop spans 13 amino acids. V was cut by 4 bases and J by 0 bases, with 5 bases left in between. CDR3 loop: CASSRNNQDTQYF. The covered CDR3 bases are TGTGCCAGCAGTCGAAATAACCAAGACACCCAGTAC.

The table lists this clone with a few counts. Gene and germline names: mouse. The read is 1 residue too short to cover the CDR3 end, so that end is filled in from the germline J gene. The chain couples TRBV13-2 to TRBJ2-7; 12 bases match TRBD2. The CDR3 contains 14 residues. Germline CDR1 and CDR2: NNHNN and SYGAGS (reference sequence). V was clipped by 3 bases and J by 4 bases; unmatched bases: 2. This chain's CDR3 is CASGGTGGVYEQYF. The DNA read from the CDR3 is TGTGCCAGCGGTGGGACTGGGGGGGTATATGAACAGTAC.

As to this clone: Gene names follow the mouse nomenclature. CDR3 DNA (partial): TGTGCCAGCAGCCCCCAAAACAACCAGGCTCCGCTT. It yields the protein CASSPQNNQAPL. The entire CDR3 reads CASSPQNNQAPLF. The chain couples TRBV3 to TRBJ1-5; D uncertain. The read terminates 1 residue before the CDR3 end, so the remaining end is supplied by the germline J gene. Germline lookup yields CDR1 SNHLY and CDR2 FYNGKV (reference sequence). The CDR3 loop spans 13 amino acids. V lost 5 bases and J 1 base, leaving 6 bases between the germline ends.

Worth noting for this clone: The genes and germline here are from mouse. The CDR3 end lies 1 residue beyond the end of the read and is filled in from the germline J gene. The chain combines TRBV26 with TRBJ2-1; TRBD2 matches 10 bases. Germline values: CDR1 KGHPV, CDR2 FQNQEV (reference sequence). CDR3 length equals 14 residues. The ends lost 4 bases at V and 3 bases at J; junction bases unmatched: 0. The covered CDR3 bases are TGTGCCAGCAGTCGACTGGGGGGCTATGCTGAGCAGTTC. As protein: CASSRLGGYAEQF. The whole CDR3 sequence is CASSRLGGYAEQFF.

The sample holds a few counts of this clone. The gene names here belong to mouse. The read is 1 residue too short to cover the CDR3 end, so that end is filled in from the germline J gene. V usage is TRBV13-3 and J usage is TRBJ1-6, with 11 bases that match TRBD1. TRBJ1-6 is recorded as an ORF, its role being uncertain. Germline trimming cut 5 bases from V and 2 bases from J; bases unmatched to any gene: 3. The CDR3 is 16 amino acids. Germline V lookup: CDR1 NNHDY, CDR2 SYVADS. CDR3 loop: CASSPGQGAYNSPLYF. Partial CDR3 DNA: TGTGCCAGCAGCCCGGGACAGGGGGCCTATAATTCGCCCCTCTAC.

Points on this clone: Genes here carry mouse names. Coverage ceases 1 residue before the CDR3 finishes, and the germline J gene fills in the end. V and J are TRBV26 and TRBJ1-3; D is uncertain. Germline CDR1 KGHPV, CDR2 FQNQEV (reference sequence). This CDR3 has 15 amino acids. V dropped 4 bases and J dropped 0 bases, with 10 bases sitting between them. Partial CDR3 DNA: TGTGCCAGCAGTCCCCAACAGATTTCTGGAAATACGCTCTAT. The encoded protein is CASSPQQISGNTLY. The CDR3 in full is CASSPQQISGNTLYF. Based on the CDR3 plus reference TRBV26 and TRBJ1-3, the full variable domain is NSKVIQTPRYLVKGQGQKAKMRCIPEKGHPVVFWYQQNKNNEFKFLINFQNQEVLQQIDMTEKRFSAECPSNSPCSLEIQSSEAGDSALYLCASSPQQISGNTLYFGEGSRLIVV.

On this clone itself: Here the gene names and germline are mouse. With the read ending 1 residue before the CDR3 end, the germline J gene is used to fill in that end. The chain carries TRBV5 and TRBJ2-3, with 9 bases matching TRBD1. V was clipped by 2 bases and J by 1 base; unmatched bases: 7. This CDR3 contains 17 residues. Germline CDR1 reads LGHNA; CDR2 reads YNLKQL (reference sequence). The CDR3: CASSQKTGGARAETLYF. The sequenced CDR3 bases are TGTGCCAGCAGCCAAAAAACAGGGGGCGCCCGTGCAGAAACGCTGTAT.

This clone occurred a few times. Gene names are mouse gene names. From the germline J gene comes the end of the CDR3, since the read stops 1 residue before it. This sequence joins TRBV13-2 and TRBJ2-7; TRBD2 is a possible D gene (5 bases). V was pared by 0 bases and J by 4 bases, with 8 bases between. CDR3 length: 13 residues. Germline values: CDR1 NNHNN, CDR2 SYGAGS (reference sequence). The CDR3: CASGDAMGYEQYF. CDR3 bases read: TGTGCCAGCGGTGATGCGATGGGGTATGAACAGTAC.

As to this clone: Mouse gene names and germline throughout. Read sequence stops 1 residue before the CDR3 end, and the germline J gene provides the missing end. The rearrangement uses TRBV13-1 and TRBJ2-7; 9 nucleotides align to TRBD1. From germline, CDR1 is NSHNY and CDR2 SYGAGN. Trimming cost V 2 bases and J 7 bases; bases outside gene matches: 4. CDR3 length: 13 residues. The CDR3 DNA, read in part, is TGTGCCAGCAGTGAGGGACAGGGTGGGGAACAGTAC. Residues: CASSEGQGGEQY. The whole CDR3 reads CASSEGQGGEQYF.